A single sample is the source of the 10 T cell receptor beta chains below, sequenced in a study of breast tumors, draining lymph nodes, adjacent tissues. Samples came from axillary lymph nodes draining the breast cancer. TCRdb re-analysed the multiplex PCR reads in MiXCR, keeping a single row per CDR3 protein. The sample comprises 200,000 to 300,000 distinct CDR3 sequences, roughly 30% of which are singletons, and approximately 1% rests with the top ten. The specimen was axillary lymph node tissue. The receptors originated from a female donor with breast cancer. Some clones in this sample may be carry-over from other donors' samples.

In this sample, this clonotype turned up many times. V and J are TRBV2 and TRBJ2-7; D might be TRBD1 or TRBD2, each matching 7 bases. Deletions cut 7 bases from V and 6 bases from J, with 16 bases between. CDR3 length: 13 residues. The germline V gene has CDR1 SNHLY and CDR2 FYNNEI. As DNA, the CDR3 is TGTGCCAGCATCAGGGGGGGTACACGCGAGCAGTACTTC. Protein sequence: CASIRGGTREQYF.

In its sample, this clonotype was seen many times. This chain uses TRBV24-1 with TRBJ2-3; D not certain. The V gene's germline CDR1 is KGHDR and CDR2 SFDVKD. V gave up 4 bases and J gave up 5 bases, with 18 bases separating them. There are 16 residues in the CDR3. CDR3 amino acids: CATSDATRAPVDTQYF. The CDR3 DNA follows: TGTGCCACCAGTGACGCAACTCGGGCCCCGGTAGATACGCAGTATTTT.

The rearrangement uses TRBV25-1 and TRBJ2-5; D is unclear. This CDR3 region has 12 residues. Germline loops: CDR1 MGHDK, CDR2 SYGVNS. The V end lost 4 bases, the J end lost 4 bases, and 7 bases lay between the germline ends. The CDR3: CASSATLETQYF. The CDR3 coding sequence is TGTGCCAGCAGTGCTACCCTAGAGACCCAGTACTTC.

This clonotype was seen ten or more times. This rearrangement joins TRBV29-1 to TRBJ1-4; a possible D gene is TRBD1 (6 bases). Deletions cut 6 bases from V and 3 bases from J, with 11 bases between. The V gene's germline CDR1 is SQVTM and CDR2 ANQGSEA. The CDR3 loop spans 13 amino acids. The CDR3 DNA follows: TGCAGCGTCGGGGGGCGAGCTAATGAAAAACTGTTTTTT. Its protein is CSVGGRANEKLFF.

This clonotype turned up a few times. This rearrangement joins TRBV28 to TRBJ2-7; a possible D gene is TRBD1 (6 bases). V dropped 7 bases and J dropped 6 bases, with 16 bases sitting between them. The CDR3 spans 13 residues. Germline lookup yields CDR1 MDHEN and CDR2 SYDVKM. The CDR3 reads CASTLRQVSEQYF. The CDR3 nucleotides read TGTGCCAGCACCTTGAGACAGGTCTCCGAGCAGTACTTC.

About this clonotype: A much larger clone differs by one base, so this may be a read error. V is TRBV11-2 and J is TRBJ2-7, with D perhaps given as TRBD1 or TRBD2 (5 bases each). Per the germline V gene, CDR1 is SGHAT and CDR2 is FQNNGV. V lost 0 bases and J 5 bases, leaving 11 bases between the germline ends. The CDR3 consists of 14 residues. CDR3 sequence: CASSLERGPDEQYF. In DNA form, the CDR3 reads TGTGCCAGCAGCTTAGAGAGGGGACCCGACGAGCAGTACTTC.

There are many counts of this clonotype. This chain uses TRBV14 with TRBJ1-2; D ambiguous. This CDR3 has 13 residues. Trimming cost V 0 bases and J 7 bases, with 9 bases left between them. Germline assignment: CDR1 SGHDN and CDR2 FVKESK. This CDR3 is CASSQDSGGGYTF. CDR3 sequence (DNA): TGTGCCAGCAGCCAAGATTCGGGAGGTGGCTACACCTTC.

This clonotype was observed many times. This chain connects TRBV24-1 to TRBJ2-2; 8 positions agree with TRBD2. J lost 5 bases, V lost 3 bases, and 4 bases had no gene match. Germline assignment: CDR1 KGHDR and CDR2 SFDVKD. The CDR3 is 15 amino acids. CDR3 in amino acids: CATSDRREGTGELFF. In DNA form, the CDR3 reads TGTGCCACCAGTGATCGCCGGGAGGGAACCGGGGAGCTGTTTTTT.

This clonotype has ten or more counts. The chain is built from TRBV7-3 and TRBJ2-5, with 11 positions matching TRBD1. Germline trimming cut 4 bases from V and 8 bases from J; bases unmatched to any gene: 6. Germline lookup yields CDR1 SGHTA and CDR2 FQGTGA. This CDR3 comprises 14 residues. This CDR3 reads CASSSGTGGETQYF. The CDR3 DNA reads as TGTGCCAGCAGCTCCGGGACAGGGGGAGAAACCCAGTACTTC.

As for this clonotype: One end of the junction fails to match germline, which may point to a read error. In nucleotides, the CDR3 is TGCGCCAGCAGCCAAGATGGGGCTAGCGGCCTCCGGGATCCGCGGTATTTT. It specifies CASSQDGASGLRDPRYF. The genes are TRBV7-3 and TRBJ2-3; 7 nucleotides align to TRBD2. CDR1 and CDR2 from the germline V gene are SGHTA and FQGTGA. The CDR3 sequence is 17 residues long. Based on the CDR3 plus reference TRBV7-3 and TRBJ2-3, the full variable domain is GAGVSQTPSNKVTEKGKYVELRCDPISGHTALYWYRQSLGQGPEFLIYFQGTGAADDSGLPNDRFFAVRPEGSVSTLKIQRTERGDSAVYLCASSQDGASGLRDPRYFGPGTRLTVL.